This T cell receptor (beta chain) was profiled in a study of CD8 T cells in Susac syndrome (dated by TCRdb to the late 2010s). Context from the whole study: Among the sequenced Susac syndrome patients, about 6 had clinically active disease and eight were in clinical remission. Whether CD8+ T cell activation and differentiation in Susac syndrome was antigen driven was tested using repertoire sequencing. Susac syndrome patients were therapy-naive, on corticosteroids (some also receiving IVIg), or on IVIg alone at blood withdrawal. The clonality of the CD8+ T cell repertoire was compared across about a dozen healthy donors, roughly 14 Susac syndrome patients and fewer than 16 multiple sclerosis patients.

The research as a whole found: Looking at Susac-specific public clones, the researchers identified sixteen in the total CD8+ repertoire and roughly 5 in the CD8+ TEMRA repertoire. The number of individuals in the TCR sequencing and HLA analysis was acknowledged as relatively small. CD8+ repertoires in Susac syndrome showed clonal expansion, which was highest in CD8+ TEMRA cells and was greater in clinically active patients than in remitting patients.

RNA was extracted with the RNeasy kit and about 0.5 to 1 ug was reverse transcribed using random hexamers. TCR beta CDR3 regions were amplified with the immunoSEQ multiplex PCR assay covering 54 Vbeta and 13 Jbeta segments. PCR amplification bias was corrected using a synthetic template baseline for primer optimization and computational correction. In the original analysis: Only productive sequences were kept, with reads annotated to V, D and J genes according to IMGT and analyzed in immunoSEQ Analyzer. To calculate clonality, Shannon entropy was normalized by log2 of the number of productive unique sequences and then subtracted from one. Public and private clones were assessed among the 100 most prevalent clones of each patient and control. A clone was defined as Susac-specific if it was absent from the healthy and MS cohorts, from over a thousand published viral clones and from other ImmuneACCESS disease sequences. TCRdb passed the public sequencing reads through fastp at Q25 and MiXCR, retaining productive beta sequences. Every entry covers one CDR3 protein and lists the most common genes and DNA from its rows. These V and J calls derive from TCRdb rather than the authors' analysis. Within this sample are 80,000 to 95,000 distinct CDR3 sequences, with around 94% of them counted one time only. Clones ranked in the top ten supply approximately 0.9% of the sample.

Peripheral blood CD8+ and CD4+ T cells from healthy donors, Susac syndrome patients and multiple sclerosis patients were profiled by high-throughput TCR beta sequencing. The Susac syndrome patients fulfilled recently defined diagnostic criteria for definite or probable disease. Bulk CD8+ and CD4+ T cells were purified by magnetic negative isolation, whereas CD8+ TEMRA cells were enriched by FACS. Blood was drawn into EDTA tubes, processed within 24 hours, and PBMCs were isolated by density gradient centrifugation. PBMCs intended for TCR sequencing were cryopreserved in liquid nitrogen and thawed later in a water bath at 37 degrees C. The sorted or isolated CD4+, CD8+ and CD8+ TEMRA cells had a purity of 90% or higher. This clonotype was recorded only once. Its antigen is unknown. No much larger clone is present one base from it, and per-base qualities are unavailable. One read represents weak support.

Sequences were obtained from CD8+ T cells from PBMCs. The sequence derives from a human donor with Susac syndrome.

The CDR3 reads CASSQASGSYEQYF. The sequenced DNA: TGCGCCAGCAGCCAGGCTAGCGGGAGCTACGAGCAGTACTTC. Recombination linked TRBV4-3 to TRBJ2-7; the junction holds 10 bases that match TRBD2. Taken from cysteine to phenylalanine, the CDR3 has 14 residues. Just CDR3 DNA is preserved here, 42 bases in frame from base 1. From V the trimming removes 3 bases and from J it removes 3 bases, while the gene matches leave 2 bases of the junction unaccounted for. From a lookup of the germline V gene, CDR1 and CDR2 are LGHNA and YSLEER.